This TCR beta chain was sequenced during a study of response to subunit inactivated influenza vaccine. General study points: Authors suggested each seasonal influenza vaccination recruits few new T cells.

TCRdb reanalysed the RT-PCR reads using MiXCR and keeps one entry per CDR3 protein. The data show 630,000 or so distinct CDR3 sequences, 15% to 19% seen once. The CDR3 spans 14 residues. The V end was cut by 6 bases, the J end by 0 bases, with 8 bases between. As to this clonotype: Its target is unknown.

The TCR was taken from a man aged 45-65 years who received an inactivated influenza vaccine. V usage is TRBV12-3 or TRBV12-4 and J usage is TRBJ2-2, with D maybe TRBD2 (5 bases). The sample in question was PBMCs from blood, obtained 11 to 12 days after vaccination. CDR3 bases: TGTGCCAGCAGGGGAGAGTCGAACACCGGGGAGCTGTTTTTT. Residues: CASRGESNTGELFF.